These T cell receptor beta chains were read from a single sample in a study of cytomegalovirus exposure and HLA in healthy donors. TCRdb's copy holds only in-frame clones and misses some; the assay was immunoSEQ multiplex PCR. This specimen shows more than 50,000 clones; the ten leading clones hold 6% to 7.5%. Sequenced input: PBMCs. The receptors were gathered from a woman aged 40 to 50 in good health and CMV-seronegative. Both conserved end residues are part of each CDR3. The order of the fields is V gene, J gene, CDR3 protein.

v_call: TRBV5-6
j_call: TRBJ2-3
cdr3_aa: CASSFRGTSGTDTQYF

v_call: TRBV18
j_call: TRBJ2-3
cdr3_aa: CASSQTAGGLDTQYF

v_call: TRBV7-2
j_call: TRBJ2-7
cdr3_aa: CASAFQGAGQYF

v_call: TRBV27
j_call: TRBJ2-2
cdr3_aa: CASSKTSVSGELFF

v_call: TRBV13
j_call: TRBJ1-2
cdr3_aa: CASSLNRGPYYYGYTF

v_call: TRBV7-2
j_call: TRBJ1-4
cdr3_aa: CASSFTTGEKLFF

v_call: TRBV6-4
j_call: TRBJ2-3
cdr3_aa: CASSGLAGSTDTQYF

v_call: TRBV6-1
j_call: TRBJ2-5
cdr3_aa: CASKLSGGNQETQYF

v_call: TRBV15
j_call: TRBJ1-6
cdr3_aa: CATSRDPPTGIGSPLHF

v_call: TRBV7-6
j_call: TRBJ1-5
cdr3_aa: CASSPGQGANQPQHF

v_call: TRBV27
j_call: TRBJ1-6
cdr3_aa: CASSLSKSRTYSYNSPLHF

v_call: TRBV5-1
j_call: TRBJ1-1
cdr3_aa: CASRLGTVNTEAFF

v_call: TRBV19
j_call: TRBJ1-1
cdr3_aa: CATRLTTEAFF

v_call: TRBV7-3
j_call: TRBJ2-5
cdr3_aa: CASSLTPGEVETQYF

v_call: TRBV9
j_call: TRBJ2-1
cdr3_aa: CASSVSGRFAYNEQFF

v_call: TRBV30
j_call: TRBJ2-2
cdr3_aa: CAWRAGFAGELFF